The present entry profiles one T cell receptor beta chain with its context. One end of the junction fails to match germline, which may point to a read error. Other DNA sequences within the sample encode an identical CDR3. This entry is derived from a study of blood T cell repertoires in COVID-19. Germline CDR1 is MNHNS and CDR2 is SASEGT. There are 16 residues in the CDR3. Source study methods: For nucleated cells, counts were estimated from reference gene primer amplification. The method was immunoSEQ multiplex PCR; TCRdb's version includes in-frame clones alone and lacks a portion of them. The DNA gave D and trimming, while V, J and clone size come from that table. Of 160,000 or so clones in the sample, approximately 84% were seen once.

This chain uses TRBV6-1 with TRBJ1-2, with D tentatively TRBD1 (5 bases). What was sequenced was peripheral blood. This clonotype was obtained from a man aged 40-49 years with acute or convalescent COVID-19. The CDR3 DNA sequence: TGTGCCAGTAGTGAGAGGCCAGGGCGATCTAACTATGGCTACACCTTC. Its translation: CASSERPGRSNYGYTF.